This TCR beta chain was identified during a study of technical replicates of blood from four donors. Profiling relied on immunoSEQ multiplex PCR, and the TCRdb table lists in-frame clones only, not all of them. The top ten clones hold less than 5% of a sample with around 64,000 clones, 80% to 95% of them seen once. Germline CDR1 reads SEHNR; CDR2 reads FQNEAQ (reference sequence). V trimming: 3 bases; J trimming: 4 bases; junction bases outside the gene matches: 10. The CDR3 runs 16 residues. The specimen sequenced was PBMCs. This TCR came from a human donor in good health. Some clones in this sample may be carry-over from other donors' samples. V is TRBV7-9 and J is TRBJ1-1; 8 nucleotides match TRBD1. In nucleotides, the CDR3 is TGTGCCAGCAGCTTTGAACGACAGGGGCGGGCCACTGAAGCTTTCTTT. Protein product: CASSFERQGRATEAFF.